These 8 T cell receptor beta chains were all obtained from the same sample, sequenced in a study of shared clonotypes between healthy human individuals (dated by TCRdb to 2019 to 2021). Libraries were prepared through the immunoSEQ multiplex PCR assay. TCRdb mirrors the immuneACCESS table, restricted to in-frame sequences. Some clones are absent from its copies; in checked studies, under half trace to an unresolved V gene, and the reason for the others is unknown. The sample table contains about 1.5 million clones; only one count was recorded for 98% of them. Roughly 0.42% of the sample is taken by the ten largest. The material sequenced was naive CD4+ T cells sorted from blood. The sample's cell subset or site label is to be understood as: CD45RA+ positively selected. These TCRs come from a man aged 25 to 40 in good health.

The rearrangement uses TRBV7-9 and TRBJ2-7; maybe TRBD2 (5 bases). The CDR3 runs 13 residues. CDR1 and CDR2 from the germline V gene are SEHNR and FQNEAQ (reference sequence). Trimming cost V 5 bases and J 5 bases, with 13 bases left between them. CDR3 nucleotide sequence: TGTGCCAGCAGCCTCCGGACGGGAAACGAGCAGTACTTC. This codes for CASSLRTGNEQYF.

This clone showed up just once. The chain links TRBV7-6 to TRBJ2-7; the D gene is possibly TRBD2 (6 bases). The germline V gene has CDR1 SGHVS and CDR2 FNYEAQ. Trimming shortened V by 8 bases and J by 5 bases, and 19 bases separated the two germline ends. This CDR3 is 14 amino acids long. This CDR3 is CASGFTGVYNEQYF. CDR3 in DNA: TGTGCCAGCGGATTTACGGGAGTATACAACGAGCAGTACTTC.

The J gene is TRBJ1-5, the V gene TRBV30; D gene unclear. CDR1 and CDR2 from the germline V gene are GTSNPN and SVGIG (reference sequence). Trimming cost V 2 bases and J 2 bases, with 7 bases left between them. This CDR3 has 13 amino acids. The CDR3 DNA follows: TGTGCCTGGAGTTCGGCGGGCAATCAGCCCCAGCATTTT. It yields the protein CAWSSAGNQPQHF.

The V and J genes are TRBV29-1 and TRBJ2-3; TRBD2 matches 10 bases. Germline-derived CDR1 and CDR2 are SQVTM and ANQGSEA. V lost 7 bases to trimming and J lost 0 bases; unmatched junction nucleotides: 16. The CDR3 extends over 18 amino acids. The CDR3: CSADDSGRNSGSTDTQYF. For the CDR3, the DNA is TGCAGCGCCGACGATAGCGGGAGGAACAGCGGTAGCACAGATACGCAGTATTTT.

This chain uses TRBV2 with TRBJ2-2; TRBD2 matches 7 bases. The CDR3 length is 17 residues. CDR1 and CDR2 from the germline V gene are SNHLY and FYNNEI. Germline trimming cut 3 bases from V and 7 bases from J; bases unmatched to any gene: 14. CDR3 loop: CASSDLRGRDFGGELFF. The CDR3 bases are TGTGCCAGCAGTGATCTCCGCGGGAGAGATTTTGGCGGGGAGCTGTTTTTT.

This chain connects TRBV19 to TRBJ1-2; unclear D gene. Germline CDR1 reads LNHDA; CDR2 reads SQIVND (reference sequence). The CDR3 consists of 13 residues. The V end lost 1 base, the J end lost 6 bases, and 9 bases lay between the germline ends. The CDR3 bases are TGTGCCAGTAGTATAGCTTGGACGGATGGCTACACCTTC. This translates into CASSIAWTDGYTF.

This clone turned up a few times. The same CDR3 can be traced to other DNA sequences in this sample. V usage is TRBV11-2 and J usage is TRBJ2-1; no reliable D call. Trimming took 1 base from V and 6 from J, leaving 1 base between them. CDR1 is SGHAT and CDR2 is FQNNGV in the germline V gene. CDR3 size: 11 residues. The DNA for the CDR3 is TGTGCCAGCAGCTTAGTCAATGAGCAGTTCTTC. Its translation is CASSLVNEQFF.

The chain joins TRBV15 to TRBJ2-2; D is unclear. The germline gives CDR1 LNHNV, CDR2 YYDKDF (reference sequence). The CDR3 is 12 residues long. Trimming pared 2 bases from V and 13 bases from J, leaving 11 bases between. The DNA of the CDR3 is TGTGCCACCAGCAGATGGGTAGGCGCGCTGTTTTTT. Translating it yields CATSRWVGALFF.